This TCR beta chain was obtained from a study of T cells in Graves' hyperthyroidism and ophthalmopathy (dated by TCRdb to between 2018 and 2020). For context, the study as a whole: Peripheral blood was sampled at the time of initial diagnosis, prior to any treatment. A discovery cohort of around 100 patients, approximately 45 with Graves' ophthalmopathy and approximately 60 with stable Graves' hyperthyroidism, was used to find distinguishing TCR V-J signatures. Whether ophthalmopathy could be predicted prospectively was tested in an independent validation cohort made up of roughly 19 hyperthyroidism patients plus 17 patients who later progressed to ophthalmopathy. The roughly 94 discovery patients were randomly divided into training and test sets at a 7:3 ratio. The study also compared thyroid tissue and blood T-cell repertoires from about six Graves' hyperthyroidism patients. Once sampling was done, hyperthyroidism patients were given methimazole at a starting dose of 30 mg daily, whereas ophthalmopathy patients were given high-dose intravenous methylprednisolone. According to the paper, TCR Vbeta CDR3 sequencing was carried out on about 140 peripheral blood samples, which came from fewer than 50 ophthalmopathy, about 75 hyperthyroidism and roughly 17 progressor patients.

Concerning this clonotype: It has no known antigen specificity. A read error may explain this, as a much larger clone is one base away.

The TCR beta CDR3 regions were amplified from RNA transcripts. A first-round RT-PCR of the TCR CDR3 used the HTBI primer set with the Qiagen OneStep RT-PCR kit. Libraries were constructed in a second round of multiplex PCR, after which size selection and purification were carried out. Sequencing of the libraries was done on an Illumina HiSeq2000 using paired-end 100 bp reads. In the original analysis: SOAPnuke was used to process the raw data, throwing out any read that contained adapters or uncalled bases, had a mean Phred below 15, or lacked an exact constant-primer or identifier match. COPE v1.2.5 was used to merge the high-quality paired reads, and each unique nucleotide sequence was defined as a clonotype. Clonotypes were aligned to IMGT TRBV, TRBD and TRBJ reference segments using MiTCR v1.1. The analysis included only V-J combinations with a frequency above 0.0001, which together covered roughly 99% of the repertoires. The TCS score was defined as the ratio of F50 (clonal expansion) to E x V (chaos), calculated using BLOSUM62-based TCRdist between CDR3 peptides within each V-J. Welch's t-statistics and random forest reduced some 510 V-J features to 13, which were used in a naive Bayes classifier (R e1071). Using fastp trimming at Q25 and MiXCR clonotype assembly, TCRdb reanalyzed the public sequencing data and kept in-frame beta chains. Entries that share a CDR3 protein sequence are merged under the most common genes and DNA. Clone size and V and J calls follow TCRdb, not the original study. The sample includes about 480,000 distinct CDR3 sequences, with around 15% observed a single time. The top ten clonotypes cover 15% to 20% of the sample.

Overall results and qualifications from the work: No statistical method was used to fix the sample size in advance, and group allocation was not hidden from the investigators. Blood samples also contained most of the expanded thyroid clonotypes (frequency above 0.001), which suggests that blood repertoires may reflect thyroid immune responses. In validation, the model predicted progression to ophthalmopathy with around 71% sensitivity and approximately 78% specificity, a median of approximately 6.5 months before onset. Ophthalmopathy was separated from stable hyperthyroidism by a 13 V-J signature model, with about 86% sensitivity and roughly 81% specificity obtained in cross-validation and 80%/75% obtained in testing.

Stable Graves' hyperthyroidism was defined as the absence of progression to ophthalmopathy over 18 months of follow-up. Hyperthyroidism patients were newly diagnosed, had a disease duration of under 2 months, and were aged 18 to 65 years. Patients with uncontrolled infections, other autoimmune diseases, pregnancy or lactation were excluded. Diagnoses were based on clinical symptoms, serum thyroxine and TRAb, thyroid ultrasound and orbital computed tomography. PBMCs were isolated from 10 ml of fresh peripheral blood by Ficoll-Paque density gradient centrifugation. Total RNA was extracted using Trizol reagent, and RNA quality was assessed on an Agilent 2100 Bioanalyzer. Deletion took 4 bases off V and 3 bases off J, with a span of 16 bases between the germline ends. Its CDR3 holds 14 amino acids, cysteine through phenylalanine. Kept here is only the CDR3 DNA, which spans 42 bases and is read in frame from base 1. According to the germline V gene, CDR1 reads SQVTM and CDR2 reads ANQGSEA.

The clonotype was recovered from a woman aged 18-29 years with Graves' hyperthyroidism. The sequencing input was blood. This chain joins TRBV29-1 to TRBJ2-7; the D segment may tentatively be TRBD1 or TRBD2, each giving 5 matched bases. The CDR3 in this case is CSVAGGRGHYEQYF. The nucleotides are TGCAGCGTTGCCGGCGGACGGGGCCACTACGAGCAGTACTTC.